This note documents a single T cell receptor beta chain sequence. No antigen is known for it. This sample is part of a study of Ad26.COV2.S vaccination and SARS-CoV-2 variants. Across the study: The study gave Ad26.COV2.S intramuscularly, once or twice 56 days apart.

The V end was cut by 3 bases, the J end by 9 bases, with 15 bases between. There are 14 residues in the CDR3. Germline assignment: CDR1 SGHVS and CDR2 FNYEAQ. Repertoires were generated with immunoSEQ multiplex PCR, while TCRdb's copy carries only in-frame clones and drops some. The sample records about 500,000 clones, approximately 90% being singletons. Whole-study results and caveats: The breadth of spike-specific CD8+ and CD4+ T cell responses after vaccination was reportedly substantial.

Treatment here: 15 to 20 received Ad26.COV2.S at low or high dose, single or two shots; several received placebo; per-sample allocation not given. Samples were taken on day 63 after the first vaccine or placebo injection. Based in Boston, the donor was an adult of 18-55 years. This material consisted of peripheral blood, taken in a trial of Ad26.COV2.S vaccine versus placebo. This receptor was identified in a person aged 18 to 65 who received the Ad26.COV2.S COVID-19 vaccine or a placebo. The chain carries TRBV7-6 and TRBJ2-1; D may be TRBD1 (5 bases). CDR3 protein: CASSFDQGIGEQFF. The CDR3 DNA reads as TGTGCCAGCAGCTTTGACCAGGGCATCGGTGAGCAGTTCTTC.